This T cell receptor beta chain was identified in a study of T cell changes during pregnancy in multiple sclerosis (dated by TCRdb to between 2018 and 2021). Turning to the overall study: The study examined how the T cell repertoire changed over the course of pregnancy in women with multiple sclerosis.

For this clone: No cognate antigen has been identified for it. No clone much larger than this one lies a single base away; base qualities are absent.

From the germline V gene, CDR1 is LGHNA and CDR2 is YSLEER. The CDR3 starts with the cysteine, ends with the phenylalanine, and has 19 residues. The read is trimmed to its CDR3 DNA, 57 bases read in frame from base 1. Relative to germline, V is 4 bases shorter and J is 7 bases shorter, with 28 bases between their ends. Libraries were made using the immunoSEQ multiplex PCR assay. Entries here come from immuneACCESS through TCRdb and include only in-frame sequences with V and J called. Some clones fail to appear in such tables; in the studies checked, an unresolved V gene covers under half of the shortfall, and the cause of the remainder is unknown. Recorded for this sample are around 80,000 clones; roughly 92% of them occurred a single time. The ten largest account for about 2.2% of the sample.

This receptor was identified in a female donor with multiple sclerosis, enrolled in a pregnancy study. The chain is encoded by TRBV4-3 joined to TRBJ1-4; the D segment could be TRBD1, given 6 matching bases. Sequenced material: peripheral blood, taken before pregnancy. CDR3 sequence: CASSLGYRVSIPTSEKLFF. In nucleotide form, the sequence is TGCGCCAGCAGCCTCGGGTACAGGGTTTCCATTCCGACAAGTGAAAAACTGTTTTTT.